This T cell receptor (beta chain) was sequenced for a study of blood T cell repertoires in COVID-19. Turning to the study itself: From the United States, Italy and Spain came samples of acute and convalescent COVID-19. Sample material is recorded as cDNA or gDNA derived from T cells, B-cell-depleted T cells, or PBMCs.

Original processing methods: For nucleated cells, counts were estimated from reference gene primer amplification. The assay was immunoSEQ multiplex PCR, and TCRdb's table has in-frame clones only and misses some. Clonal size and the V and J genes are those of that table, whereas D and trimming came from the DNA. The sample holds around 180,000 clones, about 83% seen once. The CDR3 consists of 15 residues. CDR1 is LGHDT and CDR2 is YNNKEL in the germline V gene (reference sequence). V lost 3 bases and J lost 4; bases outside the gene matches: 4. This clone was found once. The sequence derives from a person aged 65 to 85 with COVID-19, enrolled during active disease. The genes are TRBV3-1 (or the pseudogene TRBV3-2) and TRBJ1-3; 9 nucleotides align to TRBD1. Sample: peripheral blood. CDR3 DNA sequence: TGTGCCAGCAGCCAGCCAGGGACAGGGGGAAACACCATATATTTT. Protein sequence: CASSQPGTGGNTIYF.